This T cell receptor beta chain was sequenced in a study of blood T cell repertoires in COVID-19. At the level of the study: Acute-phase and convalescent COVID-19 samples originated in the United States, Italy and Spain.

There are 14 residues in the CDR3. Germline lookup yields CDR1 MDHEN and CDR2 SYDVKM. The ends were cut back, 8 bases at V and 1 base at J, with 11 bases in the middle. Clones were read by immunoSEQ multiplex PCR, and TCRdb kept only the in-frame ones, dropping some. The table shows 150,000 or so clones, with about 90% occurring only once. This TCR was recovered from a man aged 80 or over with acute or convalescent COVID-19. V usage is TRBV28 and J usage is TRBJ2-2, with a possible D match to TRBD2 (5 bases). The sequencing input was peripheral blood. CDR3 DNA: TGTGCCAGCGGCCAGGCGGGGAACACCGGGGAGCTGTTTTTT. This sequence encodes CASGQAGNTGELFF.